Following are 30 T cell receptor beta chains from one sample sequenced in a study of T-cell reconstitution after alpha-beta-depleted transplantation in children. A library of TCRbeta sequences, prepared with unique molecular identifiers, was generated. TCRdb used MiXCR to reprocess the PCR reads, holding one entry per CDR3 protein. The sample has roughly 500,000 distinct CDR3 sequences, around a third seen once. The input for sequencing was PBMCs from the stem cell graft donor, taken from the stem cell graft. These receptors were collected from a human donor who donated a stem cell graft to a child with aplastic anemia.

The CDR3 spells CSAWDRNNYGYTF. The CDR3 DNA reads TGCAGTGCTTGGGACAGGAATAACTATGGCTACACCTTC. This sequence joins TRBV20-1 and TRBJ1-2, with 8 bases matching TRBD1. Looked up from germline, CDR1 is DFQATT and CDR2 is SNEGSKA (reference sequence). With V trimmed by 5 bases and J by 1 base, 3 bases remained unmatched. This CDR3 is built from 13 residues.

The gene calls are TRBV25-1 and TRBJ1-1; no definite D call. Trimming cost V 1 base and J 7 bases, with 4 bases left between them. There are 11 residues in the CDR3. CDR1 MGHDK and CDR2 SYGVNS come from the germline V gene. CDR3 region: CASSESGEAFF. As DNA, the CDR3 is TGTGCCAGCAGTGAATCTGGTGAAGCTTTCTTT.

The sample holds a few counts of this clonotype. The rearrangement joins TRBV18 to TRBJ2-5; no clear D. Trimming left V 0 bases short and J 0 bases short, with 8 bases between. This CDR3 has 15 amino acids. Germline V lookup: CDR1 KGHSH, CDR2 LQKENI. As DNA, the CDR3 is TGTGCCAGCTCACCACCGAACGTACACCAAGAGACCCAGTACTTC. This sequence encodes CASSPPNVHQETQYF. The entire variable domain, with the rest obtained from reference TRBV18 and TRBJ2-5, is as follows: NAGVMQNPRHLVRRRGQEARLRCSPMKGHSHVYWYRQLPEEGLKFMVYLQKENIIDESGMPKERFSAEFPKEGPSILRIQQVVRGDSAAYFCASSPPNVHQETQYFGPGTRLLVL.

The chain employs TRBV12-3 or TRBV12-4 and TRBJ2-3, with D tentatively TRBD2 (6 bases). Between the trimmed V and J ends, which lost 7 bases and 4 bases, there was a span of 15 bases. This CDR3 spans 14 amino acids. CDR3 bases: TGTGCCAGCACCCTAGCCTGGGGGGCAGATACGCAGTATTTT. Its translation: CASTLAWGADTQYF.

This clonotype showed up just a few times. J is TRBJ1-1 and V is TRBV10-3; D gene unclear. This CDR3 has 12 amino acids. The germline V gene has CDR1 ENHRY and CDR2 SYGVKD. Trimming pared 6 bases from V and 1 base from J, leaving 6 bases between. The CDR3 spells CAISTRNTEAFF. CDR3 nucleotide sequence: TGTGCCATCAGCACAAGGAACACTGAAGCTTTCTTT.

This clonotype was seen a handful of times. This sequence joins TRBV4-1 and TRBJ1-1; 7 bases are shared with TRBD1. The CDR3 consists of 18 residues. Germline V gene sequence: CDR1 MGHRA, CDR2 YSYEKL. J gave up 3 bases and V 3 bases, and 16 bases lay outside the gene matches. CDR3 amino acids: CASSHITGAGPSDTEAFF. CDR3 DNA: TGCGCCAGCAGCCACATAACAGGGGCCGGTCCTTCGGACACTGAAGCTTTCTTT.

This chain links TRBV2 with TRBJ2-7, with D hard to call. The CDR3 consists of 15 residues. Germline-derived CDR1 and CDR2 are SNHLY and FYNNEI. The V end lost 7 bases, the J end lost 0 bases, and 16 bases lay between the germline ends. CDR3 protein: CASTSALPVSYEQYF. CDR3 nucleotides: TGTGCCAGCACCTCGGCCCTACCAGTCTCCTACGAGCAGTACTTC. Variable domain in full (rest from reference TRBV2 and TRBJ2-7): EPEVTQTPSHQVTQMGQEVILRCVPISNHLYFYWYRQILGQKVEFLVSFYNNEISEKSEIFDDQFSVERPDGSNFTLKIRSTKLEDSAMYFCASTSALPVSYEQYFGPGTRLTVT.

This clonotype has ten or more counts. One end of the junction does not line up with germline, which may come from a read error. The V call is TRBV6-5, the J call TRBJ1-1; D is ambiguous. This CDR3 contains 12 residues. Per germline, CDR1 MNHEY and CDR2 SVGAGI. CDR3 in DNA: TGCGCCAGCAGTCGCAGGAACACTGAAGCTTTCTTT. Translating gives CASSRRNTEAFF.

This clonotype was seen a handful of times. The gene calls are TRBV27 and TRBJ2-2; 9 bases map to TRBD1. J was trimmed by 6 bases and V by 5 bases; bases with no gene match: 7. The CDR3 loop spans 15 amino acids. In germline, CDR1 is MNHEY, CDR2 SMNVEV (reference sequence). The CDR3 nucleotides are TGTGCCAGCAGTCACGGGACAGGGTGGTCCGGGGAGCTGTTTTTT. Translating gives CASSHGTGWSGELFF.

This clonotype was counted a few times. The J gene is TRBJ1-1, the V gene TRBV7-8; no firm D call. Germline V gives CDR1 SGHVS, CDR2 FQNEAQ. Trimming shortened V by 7 bases and J by 6 bases, and 21 bases separated the two germline ends. The CDR3 length is 15 residues. The CDR3 DNA sequence: TGTGCCAGCACCAAAGTTTTCGGGGTCTTTGCTGAAGCTTTCTTT. The encoded protein is CASTKVFGVFAEAFF.

V is TRBV12-3 or TRBV12-4 and J is TRBJ1-3; 7 bases are a match to TRBD1. CDR3 length: 14 amino acids. J lost 0 bases, V lost 6 bases, and 2 bases had no gene match. CDR3: CASRGQNSGNTIYF. The CDR3 bases are TGTGCCAGCAGGGGACAGAACTCTGGAAACACCATATATTTT.

This clonotype was recorded a few times. This chain connects TRBV29-1 to TRBJ1-1, with a tentative D call TRBD1 (5 bases). Between the trimmed V and J ends, which lost 5 bases and 0 bases, there was a span of 10 bases. CDR3 length: 13 residues. The germline CDR1 and CDR2 sequences are SQVTM and ANQGSEA. For the CDR3, the DNA is TGCAGCGTTTCTGGGGGGATGAACACTGAAGCTTTCTTT. Encoded protein: CSVSGGMNTEAFF. Full variable domain (rest looked up from reference TRBV29-1 and TRBJ1-1): SAVISQKPSRDICQRGTSLTIQCQVDSQVTMMFWYRQQPGQSLTLIATANQGSEATYESGFVIDKFPISRPNLTFSTLTVSNMSPEDSSIYLCSVSGGMNTEAFFGQGTRLTVV.

A few counts support this clonotype. The chain carries TRBV7-2 and TRBJ1-2; weak D call: TRBD1 (6 bases). The V end was cut by 2 bases, the J end by 4 bases, with 17 bases between. In germline, CDR1 is SGHTA, CDR2 FQGNSA. The CDR3 totals 16 residues. The CDR3 region has the DNA TGTGCCAGCAGCTTAAATTTACCACGACAGGTCTATGGCTACACCTTC. This encodes CASSLNLPRQVYGYTF.

This clonotype was recorded a few times. DNA of the CDR3: TGCAGCGTTGAAGACAGGGCAGACTATGGCTACACCTTC. This encodes CSVEDRADYGYTF. The chain carries TRBV29-1 and TRBJ1-2; D is perhaps TRBD1 (5 bases). This CDR3 comprises 13 residues. Germline CDR1 and CDR2: SQVTM and ANQGSEA. Trimming shortened V by 0 bases and J by 3 bases, and 8 bases separated the two germline ends. Looking up the rest from reference TRBV29-1 and TRBJ1-2 gives the full variable domain: SAVISQKPSRDICQRGTSLTIQCQVDSQVTMMFWYRQQPGQSLTLIATANQGSEATYESGFVIDKFPISRPNLTFSTLTVSNMSPEDSSIYLCSVEDRADYGYTFGSGTRLTVV.

The DNA of the CDR3 is TGCAGTGCTCATAGCGGGAGTGGTGAGACCCAGTACTTC. This gives the protein CSAHSGSGETQYF. This chain uses TRBV20-1 with TRBJ2-5; 9 bases align to TRBD2. CDR1 is DFQATT and CDR2 is SNEGSKA in the germline V gene (reference sequence). J lost 5 bases, V lost 5 bases, and 6 bases had no gene match. This CDR3 region has 13 residues.

This clonotype was counted a few times. The chain joins TRBV11-2 to TRBJ2-3; 9 bases fit TRBD2. CDR1 SGHAT and CDR2 FQNNGV come from the germline V gene. CDR3 length equals 19 residues. V lost 4 bases and J lost 4; bases outside the gene matches: 18. The CDR3 sequence is CASSWAPKGGRAGSDTQYF. The CDR3 region has the DNA TGTGCCAGCAGCTGGGCCCCAAAGGGCGGGAGGGCCGGATCAGATACGCAGTATTTT.

This clonotype was observed a handful of times. This rearrangement joins TRBV5-1 to TRBJ1-4; D is possibly TRBD1 (6 bases). The germline V gene has CDR1 SGHRS and CDR2 YFSETQ. CDR3 length equals 18 residues. Trimming stripped 4 bases from V and 0 bases from J, with 19 bases between. This CDR3 reads CASSEGTPKTATNEKLFF. CDR3 DNA: TGCGCCAGCAGCGAGGGGACACCTAAAACTGCAACTAATGAAAAACTGTTTTTT.

The V call is TRBV29-1, the J call TRBJ1-1; unclear D gene. The CDR3 spans 12 residues. Trimming left V 8 bases short and J 1 base short, with 11 bases between. Germline CDR1 reads SQVTM; CDR2 reads ANQGSEA. The CDR3 is CSSLSGNTEAFF. The CDR3 DNA reads as TGCAGCTCCCTCTCCGGGAACACTGAAGCTTTCTTT.

The V gene is TRBV20-1, the J gene TRBJ2-1, with D possibly being TRBD1 or TRBD2 (5 bases each). With 0 bases removed from V and 4 bases from J, the gap between germline ends came to 13 bases. The CDR3 contains 15 residues. Germline V gives CDR1 DFQATT, CDR2 SNEGSKA (reference sequence). As DNA, the CDR3 is TGCAGTGCTAGAGAATCCCGGGGCGGGTACAATGAGCAGTTCTTC. Its protein product is CSARESRGGYNEQFF.

The CDR3: CASSSPSTDTQYF. Here the CDR3 DNA reads TGCGCCAGCAGCTCACCTAGCACAGATACGCAGTATTTT. The chain employs TRBV5-1 and TRBJ2-3; D gene unclear. CDR1 and CDR2 (germline): SGHRS, YFSETQ. Deletions cut 3 bases from V and 0 bases from J, with 5 bases between. This CDR3 contains 13 residues.

This clonotype has more than one count but fewer than ten. The gene calls are TRBV12-3 or TRBV12-4 and TRBJ1-2; TRBD1 is a possible D gene (5 bases). This CDR3 has 13 residues. The V end was cut by 4 bases, the J end by 8 bases, with 14 bases between. CDR3 DNA sequence: TGTGCCAGCAGTTGGGGGACTGGGGGGGGCTACACCTTC. Translating it yields CASSWGTGGGYTF.

J is TRBJ2-6 and V is TRBV7-8; 7 positions agree with TRBD1. The germline gives CDR1 SGHVS, CDR2 FQNEAQ. The CDR3 is made up of 19 amino acids. J was trimmed by 0 bases and V by 1 base; bases with no gene match: 9. The CDR3 sequence is CASSLVSGQVLSGANVLTF. CDR3 sequence (DNA): TGTGCCAGCAGCTTAGTCTCAGGACAGGTTCTCTCTGGGGCCAACGTCCTGACTTTC.

At least ten counts were recorded for this clonotype. This rearrangement joins TRBV12-3 or TRBV12-4 to TRBJ2-3; no firm D call. This CDR3 comprises 14 residues. Trimming stripped 6 bases from V and 4 bases from J, with 14 bases between. CDR3 residues: CASRTDILSDTQYF. CDR3 coding DNA: TGTGCCAGCAGGACGGATATCCTTTCAGATACGCAGTATTTT.

This clonotype has a single count. J is TRBJ1-6 and V is TRBV20-1, with a possible D match to TRBD1 (5 bases). From germline, CDR1 is DFQATT and CDR2 SNEGSKA (reference sequence). This CDR3 has 18 amino acids. Trimming left V 1 base short and J 2 bases short, with 18 bases between. The CDR3 protein is CSARGTRRVSPYNSPLHF. The CDR3 DNA sequence: TGCAGTGCTAGAGGAACGCGCAGGGTGAGCCCCTATAATTCACCCCTCCACTTT.

This chain connects TRBV12-3 or TRBV12-4 to TRBJ2-2, with a tentative D call TRBD2 (5 bases). The CDR3 loop spans 13 amino acids. The V end was cut by 11 bases, the J end by 7 bases, with 17 bases between. The CDR3 is CAFLTGKVGELFF. CDR3 sequence (DNA): TGTGCCTTTTTGACCGGGAAGGTCGGGGAGCTGTTTTTT.

This chain uses TRBV5-4 with TRBJ1-1; D gene unclear. V lost 3 bases, J lost 4 bases, and 13 bases lay in between. This CDR3 comprises 14 residues. CDR1 is SGHNT, CDR2 YYREEE, per germline (reference sequence). CDR3 in amino acids: CASSSPTIGTEAFF. CDR3 in DNA: TGTGCCAGCAGCTCACCGACCATCGGCACTGAAGCTTTCTTT.

CDR3 bases: TGCGCCAGCAGCTTCCAGGTAGGGAACACTGAAGCTTTCTTT. Its translation: CASSFQVGNTEAFF. The genes are TRBV5-1 and TRBJ1-1, with D unresolved. V lost 2 bases to trimming and J lost 1 base, with 9 bases between them. The V gene's germline CDR1 is SGHRS and CDR2 YFSETQ. This CDR3 has 14 residues.

The gene calls are TRBV5-1 and TRBJ2-7; unclear D gene. CDR3 size: 13 residues. Per germline, CDR1 SGHRS and CDR2 YFSETQ. Trimming shortened V by 1 base and J by 1 base, and 6 bases separated the two germline ends. The CDR3 here is CASSLNPSYEQYF. CDR3 nucleotides: TGCGCCAGCAGCTTGAACCCTTCCTACGAGCAGTACTTC.

This clonotype occurred a few times. V is TRBV5-5 and J is TRBJ2-7; TRBD1 might be the D (6 bases). The germline gives CDR1 SGHKS, CDR2 YYEKEE (reference sequence). CDR3 length: 13 residues. V was cut by 3 bases and J by 2 bases, with 9 bases left in between. The CDR3 DNA reads TGTGCCAGCAGCTACCGGGACACCTACGAGCAGTACGTC. Translating gives CASSYRDTYEQYV.

CDR3 residues: CASTPDRMRDVNTEAFF. The CDR3 nucleotides are TGTGCCAGCACCCCGGACAGGATGCGGGACGTGAACACTGAAGCTTTCTTT. The chain recombines TRBV6-1 with TRBJ1-1, with 7 bases identical to TRBD1. Germline assignment: CDR1 MNHNS and CDR2 SASEGT. This CDR3 spans 17 amino acids. Trimming at V came to 7 bases and at J to 0 bases, leaving 14 bases not matched to a gene.